A single sample gave rise to the 15 T cell receptor beta chains below, sequenced in a study of cytomegalovirus exposure and HLA in healthy donors. The PCR contained 60 Vbeta and 13 Jbeta primers. The repertoire was sequenced with immunoSEQ multiplex PCR; TCRdb's copy has only in-frame clones and lacks some. The sample lists 100,000 to 120,000 clones, 76% occurring once. The specimen sequenced was PBMCs. Every receptor here comes from a young man in good health and CMV-seropositive.

CDR3 protein: CASSLERGGSTDTQYF. CDR3 nucleotide sequence: TGTGCCAGCAGCTTAGAACGGGGGGGAAGCACAGATACGCAGTATTTT. The chain recombines TRBV7-8 with TRBJ2-3, with 8 bases lining up with TRBD2. With V trimmed by 1 base and J by 0 bases, 3 bases remained unmatched. Germline V gives CDR1 SGHVS, CDR2 FQNEAQ. The CDR3 sequence is 16 residues long.

This chain connects TRBV19 to TRBJ2-1; 9 bases are shared with TRBD1. After removal of 3 bases from V and 8 bases from J, the junction contained 8 bases not matched to a gene. CDR3 length: 15 residues. CDR1 LNHDA and CDR2 SQIVND come from the germline V gene (reference sequence). Here the CDR3 reads CASSIIQGAKYEQFF. The CDR3 nucleotides read TGTGCCAGTAGTATCATACAGGGGGCTAAGTATGAGCAGTTCTTC.

The chain uses TRBV9 and TRBJ1-5, with D possibly TRBD1 on 5 matching bases. This CDR3 has 16 amino acids. From germline, CDR1 is SGDLS and CDR2 YYNGEE. Trimming left V 4 bases short and J 0 bases short, with 14 bases between. This CDR3 reads CASSSHGGGSNQPQHF. CDR3 coding DNA: TGTGCCAGCAGCTCCCATGGGGGGGGTAGCAATCAGCCCCAGCATTTT.

The V gene is TRBV2, the J gene TRBJ2-1; no reliable D call. This CDR3 contains 12 residues. CDR1 is SNHLY, CDR2 FYNNEI, per germline. The V end was cut by 5 bases, the J end by 3 bases, with 5 bases between. This CDR3 reads CASSISYNEQFF. The DNA of the CDR3 is TGTGCCAGCAGTATTAGCTACAATGAGCAGTTCTTC.

The rearrangement joins TRBV11-2 to TRBJ2-4, with 12 bases lining up with TRBD1. In germline, CDR1 is SGHAT, CDR2 FQNNGV. Trimming removed 4 bases from V and 9 bases from J; junction bases left unmatched: 10. The CDR3 extends over 16 amino acids. The CDR3, as DNA: TGTGCCAGCAGCTCCTCCGTGGGACAGGGGGCGCGCATTCAGTACTTC. Translating it yields CASSSSVGQGARIQYF.

The chain recombines TRBV27 with TRBJ2-7, with 10 nucleotides matching TRBD2. This CDR3 contains 13 residues. The V and J ends lost 6 bases and 5 bases, in that order; junction bases with no gene match: 4. The germline V gene has CDR1 MNHEY and CDR2 SMNVEV (reference sequence). The CDR3 region is CASSTGTSDEQYF. The CDR3 DNA reads TGTGCCAGCAGCACCGGGACTAGCGACGAGCAGTACTTC.

DNA of the CDR3: TGTGCCAGCAGGCGGACTAGCGGGGGATCGGGAGAGACCCAGTACTTC. This sequence encodes CASRRTSGGSGETQYF. The chain joins TRBV6-6 to TRBJ2-5; TRBD2 agrees at 13 bases. The V segment lost 6 bases and the J segment 4 bases; nucleotides outside the gene matches: 8. The CDR3 spans 16 residues. Per the germline V gene, CDR1 is MNHNY and CDR2 is SVGAGI (reference sequence).

The rearrangement links TRBV27 to TRBJ2-7; 9 positions agree with TRBD2. The V gene's germline CDR1 is MNHEY and CDR2 SMNVEV (reference sequence). This CDR3 is 18 amino acids long. Germline trimming cut 0 bases from V and 1 base from J; bases unmatched to any gene: 10. The chain's CDR3 is CASSLSVASGARSYEQYF. As DNA, the CDR3 is TGTGCCAGCAGTTTATCGGTCGCTAGCGGGGCCAGATCCTACGAGCAGTACTTC.

The chain is built from TRBV11-2 and TRBJ1-1; tentative D call: TRBD1 (6 bases). CDR1 and CDR2 from the germline V gene are SGHAT and FQNNGV. This CDR3 has 16 residues. V was trimmed by 4 bases and J by 3 bases, leaving 18 bases between them. CDR3 amino acids: CASSSNRVFGDTEAFF. The CDR3 DNA reads TGTGCCAGCAGCTCAAACAGGGTGTTTGGCGACACTGAAGCTTTCTTT.

This chain uses TRBV1 with TRBJ2-7; the table's D call, TRBD2, has no DNA check behind it. TRBV1 is noted as a pseudogene. The CDR3 totals 16 residues. CDR3 nucleotides: TGCACCAGCAGCCAAGATCAAGCTAGCGGACCCTACGAGCAGTACTTC. Residues: CTSSQDQASGPYEQYF.

The chain employs TRBV21-1 and TRBJ2-5; the tabulated D call, TRBD2, remains unverified against the DNA. TRBV21-1 is deemed a pseudogene. There are 11 residues in the CDR3. The CDR3 here is CASSQRETQYF. The CDR3 DNA reads as TGTGCCAGCAGCCAGCGGGAGACCCAGTACTTC.

This chain uses TRBV6-6 with TRBJ1-6; 7 positions match TRBD1. Unmatched junction bases numbered 3, after V lost 6 bases and J lost 1 base. Germline loops: CDR1 MNHNY, CDR2 SVGAGI (reference sequence). The CDR3 runs 15 residues. CDR3 sequence reads: CASRMTGSYNSPLHF. CDR3 nucleotides: TGTGCCAGCAGGATGACAGGGTCCTATAATTCACCCCTCCACTTT.

A few counts support this clone. The chain combines TRBV5-1 with TRBJ2-3; perhaps TRBD2 as D (6 bases). This CDR3 is built from 16 residues. V gave up 3 bases and J gave up 3 bases, with 17 bases separating them. CDR1 is SGHRS, CDR2 YFSETQ, per germline. CDR3 sequence: CASSSGPSATTDTQYF. The CDR3 DNA reads TGCGCCAGCAGCTCTGGGCCTAGCGCTACAACAGATACGCAGTATTTT. Complete variable domain (other parts from reference TRBV5-1 and TRBJ2-3): KAGVTQTPRYLIKTRGQQVTLSCSPISGHRSVSWYQQTPGQGLQFLFEYFSETQRNKGNFPGRFSGRQFSNSRSEMNVSTLELGDSALYLCASSSGPSATTDTQYFGPGTRLTVL.

The chain carries TRBV27 and TRBJ1-4; 7 nucleotides match TRBD1. This CDR3 region has 18 residues. J lost 3 bases, V lost 6 bases, and 16 bases had no gene match. Germline lookup yields CDR1 MNHEY and CDR2 SMNVEV (reference sequence). The CDR3 region has the DNA TGTGCCAGCAGGGCTCAGGCGTGGGGGACAGCAGCTAATGAAAAACTGTTTTTT. As protein: CASRAQAWGTAANEKLFF.

In its sample, this clone was seen a few times. The chain couples TRBV9 to TRBJ2-2, with 7 nucleotides matching TRBD1. Germline CDR1 is SGDLS and CDR2 is YYNGEE. This CDR3 has 15 amino acids. The J segment lost 3 bases and the V segment lost 4 bases, leaving 6 bases of the junction unmatched. CDR3 coding DNA: TGTGCCAGCAGCCCCCGGACAGGCTACACCGGGGAGCTGTTTTTT. Translating gives CASSPRTGYTGELFF.